This TCR beta chain was sequenced in a study of T cell changes during pregnancy in multiple sclerosis. Data came from immunoSEQ multiplex PCR; TCRdb stores just in-frame clones and leaves some out. The sample lists about 43,000 clones; more than 75% were seen once. Germline loops: CDR1 LGHNT, CDR2 FRNRAP. This CDR3 is 13 amino acids long. V was trimmed by 6 bases and J by 5 bases, leaving 14 bases between them. The J gene is TRBJ2-7, the V gene TRBV12-5; D is unresolved. Input material: PBMCs (not recorded whether the cells were cultured). The clonotype originates from a female donor with multiple sclerosis, enrolled in a pregnancy study. The CDR3 nucleotides are TGTGCTAGTGGATCTGAAACATTCAACGAGCAGTACTTC. It specifies CASGSETFNEQYF. Based on the CDR3 plus reference TRBV12-5 and TRBJ2-7, the full variable domain is DARVTQTPRHKVTEMGQEVTMRCQPILGHNTVFWYRQTMMQGLELLAYFRNRAPLDDSGMPKDRFSAEMPDATLATLKIQPSEPRDSAVYFCASGSETFNEQYFGPGTRLTVT.